The rows below give T cell receptor beta chains drawn from one sample of a study of T cells in Graves' hyperthyroidism and ophthalmopathy. One entry per CDR3 protein results from TCRdb running MiXCR on the multiplex PCR reads. Seen here are 250,000 or so distinct CDR3 sequences, roughly 15% observed once, and the top ten hold about an eighth. Sequenced material: blood. The receptor source for this set is a woman in her forties with Graves' hyperthyroidism that later progressed to Graves' ophthalmopathy. Each CDR3 is given with its conserved first and last residue. A D gene is named only where the DNA matches it firmly. Size is stated for part of the rows, as once, few or many counts, or as a class when the clone is expanded.

V gene: TRBV28; J gene: TRBJ2-4; clone size: many; D gene: .; CDR3 DNA: TGTGCCAGCAGCACTCCGGGGTTGGGAATGGCTGGCAGCATTCAGTACTTC; CDR3 protein: CASSTPGLGMAGSIQYF
V gene: TRBV27; J gene: TRBJ2-1; clone size: many; D gene: .; CDR3 DNA: TGTGCCAGCAGTTTAGGGGCGGGTGTATACAATGAGCAGTTCTTC; CDR3 protein: CASSLGAGVYNEQFF
V gene: TRBV28; J gene: TRBJ1-2; clone size: many; D gene: .; CDR3 DNA: TGTGCCAGCGCCAAGGGACCGAACTATGGCTACACCTTC; CDR3 protein: CASAKGPNYGYTF
V gene: TRBV7-9; J gene: TRBJ2-1; clone size: many; D gene: .; CDR3 DNA: TGTGCCAGCAGGCCCACAGTCTACAATGAGCAGTTCTTC; CDR3 protein: CASRPTVYNEQFF
V gene: TRBV2; J gene: TRBJ2-7; clone size: many; D gene: TRBD2; CDR3 DNA: TGTGCCAGCAGTGAATCGGGGCGGGAGGGTCGAGAGCAGTACTTC; CDR3 protein: CASSESGREGREQYF
V gene: TRBV5-1; J gene: TRBJ1-1; clone size: many; D gene: .; CDR3 DNA: TGCGCCAGCACCTCCGCCGGGCCGAACACTGAAGCTTTCTTT; CDR3 protein: CASTSAGPNTEAFF
V gene: TRBV20-1; J gene: TRBJ1-4; clone size: .; D gene: TRBD1; CDR3 DNA: TGCAGTGCTAGACCCCCCAGGGGGCGGCGGGATGAAAAACTGTTTTTT; CDR3 protein: CSARPPRGRRDEKLFF
V gene: TRBV12-3/TRBV12-4; J gene: TRBJ2-3; clone size: many; D gene: .; CDR3 DNA: TGTGCCAGCAGCCCTTTTTCGTGGCGGGTTATAGATACGCAGTATTTT; CDR3 protein: CASSPFSWRVIDTQYF
V gene: TRBV6-4; J gene: TRBJ2-4; clone size: few; D gene: TRBD2; CDR3 DNA: TGTGCCAGCAGGAAGACTAGCGGAAAGGGCATTCAGTACTTC; CDR3 protein: CASRKTSGKGIQYF
V gene: TRBV19; J gene: TRBJ1-3; clone size: few; D gene: .; CDR3 DNA: TGTGCCAGTGGGGTCGTTGGAAACACCATATATTTT; CDR3 protein: CASGVVGNTIYF
V gene: TRBV18; J gene: TRBJ1-5; clone size: many; D gene: .; CDR3 DNA: TGTGCCAGCTCACCTACTACTAGCAATCAGCCCCAGCATTTT; CDR3 protein: CASSPTTSNQPQHF
V gene: TRBV14; J gene: TRBJ2-1; clone size: many; D gene: .; CDR3 DNA: TGTGCCAGCAGCCGGATTGGGGGAGGACGTAATGAGCAGTTCTTC; CDR3 protein: CASSRIGGGRNEQFF
V gene: TRBV12-3/TRBV12-4; J gene: TRBJ2-1; clone size: many; D gene: .; CDR3 DNA: TGTGCCAGCCGGCTCACAGGGAAGTACTATGTGGGCAATGAGCAGTTCTTC; CDR3 protein: CASRLTGKYYVGNEQFF
V gene: TRBV2; J gene: TRBJ1-5; clone size: many; D gene: .; CDR3 DNA: TGTGCCAGCAGTCGGGACAACAATCAGCCCCAGCATTTT; CDR3 protein: CASSRDNNQPQHF
V gene: TRBV20-1; J gene: TRBJ1-1; clone size: many; D gene: TRBD1; CDR3 DNA: TGCAGTGCAGGGAACCCTGGACAGGGCTTTAATGAAGCTTTCTTT; CDR3 protein: CSAGNPGQGFNEAFF
V gene: TRBV2; J gene: TRBJ2-1; clone size: .; D gene: .; CDR3 DNA: TGTGCCAGCAGTGAAGCGGATTCCTCTTACAATGAGCAGTTCTTC; CDR3 protein: CASSEADSSYNEQFF
V gene: TRBV7-2; J gene: TRBJ2-7; clone size: .; D gene: TRBD1; CDR3 DNA: TGTGCCAGCAGCGTTAGCCTAGGACAGGTTTACGAGCAGTACTTC; CDR3 protein: CASSVSLGQVYEQYF
V gene: TRBV11-2; J gene: TRBJ2-1; clone size: many; D gene: .; CDR3 DNA: TGTGCCAGCTCAATGCTGGGGAATGAGCAGTTCTTC; CDR3 protein: CASSMLGNEQFF
V gene: TRBV27; J gene: TRBJ1-5; clone size: few; D gene: .; CDR3 DNA: TGTGCCAGTCGGCCTTTCGTTTCGGGTCAGCCCCAGCATTTT; CDR3 protein: CASRPFVSGQPQHF
V gene: TRBV28; J gene: TRBJ2-7; clone size: many; D gene: .; CDR3 DNA: TGTGCCAGCAGGAGTCCGGGACACCAGAGAGGAGAGCAGTACTTC; CDR3 protein: CASRSPGHQRGEQYF
V gene: TRBV27; J gene: TRBJ2-1; clone size: many; D gene: .; CDR3 DNA: TGTGCCAGCAGTTCATTTCTCCGATTGAGTGGCAATGAGCAGTTCTTC; CDR3 protein: CASSSFLRLSGNEQFF
V gene: TRBV2; J gene: TRBJ1-5; clone size: many; D gene: TRBD1; CDR3 DNA: TGTGCCAGCAGTCTTTGGGGGGGACAGGGGGCGCGGGGCAATCAGCCCCAGCATTTT; CDR3 protein: CASSLWGGQGARGNQPQHF
V gene: TRBV10-3; J gene: TRBJ2-5; clone size: .; D gene: .; CDR3 DNA: TGTGCCATCAGTGAGTCGTTTTATGGGAGTCAGGGGAATCAAGAGACCCAGTACTTC; CDR3 protein: CAISESFYGSQGNQETQYF
V gene: TRBV27; J gene: TRBJ2-7; clone size: many; D gene: .; CDR3 DNA: TGTGCCAGCAGGAAACCGGGAACGTTGTACGAGCAGTACTTC; CDR3 protein: CASRKPGTLYEQYF
V gene: TRBV12-3/TRBV12-4; J gene: TRBJ1-5; clone size: many; D gene: TRBD1; CDR3 DNA: TGTGCCAGCAGTCCGAGGGGGACAGTCCTTCCCAATCAGCCCCAGCATTTT; CDR3 protein: CASSPRGTVLPNQPQHF
V gene: TRBV6-1; J gene: TRBJ2-5; clone size: many; D gene: TRBD2; CDR3 DNA: TGTGCCAGCAGTGTTAGCTGGACTAGCTGGAAGGAGACCCAGTACTTC; CDR3 protein: CASSVSWTSWKETQYF
V gene: TRBV2; J gene: TRBJ2-3; clone size: .; D gene: TRBD2; CDR3 DNA: TGTGCCAGCAGTGGGGGACTAGCGGGAGGTAGGAGGACAGATACGCAGTATTTT; CDR3 protein: CASSGGLAGGRRTDTQYF
V gene: TRBV28; J gene: TRBJ1-5; clone size: many; D gene: .; CDR3 DNA: TGTGCCAGACAGGGCCCCAATCAGCCCCAGCATTTT; CDR3 protein: CARQGPNQPQHF
V gene: TRBV24-1; J gene: TRBJ2-2; clone size: few; D gene: .; CDR3 DNA: TGTGCCACTGGAGGGACAGCGAACACCGGGGAGCTGTTTTTT; CDR3 protein: CATGGTANTGELFF
V gene: TRBV19; J gene: TRBJ2-4; clone size: many; D gene: .; CDR3 DNA: TGTGCCAGTAGTATTTTCCGGGGACAAGGGGGCATTCAGTACTTC; CDR3 protein: CASSIFRGQGGIQYF
V gene: TRBV24-1; J gene: TRBJ1-2; clone size: many; D gene: .; CDR3 DNA: TGTGCCACCAGTGATTCTCTCGGCTACACCTTC; CDR3 protein: CATSDSLGYTF
V gene: TRBV9; J gene: TRBJ2-1; clone size: many; D gene: .; CDR3 DNA: TGTGCCAGCAGCGGTAGGGAGGGGGGATACAATGAGCAGTTCTTC; CDR3 protein: CASSGREGGYNEQFF
V gene: TRBV4-1; J gene: TRBJ1-2; clone size: few; D gene: TRBD1; CDR3 DNA: TGCGCCAGCAGCCTTAGGACAGGTGGAGGCTATGGCTACACCTTC; CDR3 protein: CASSLRTGGGYGYTF
V gene: TRBV2; J gene: TRBJ1-5; clone size: many; D gene: .; CDR3 DNA: TGTGCCAGCAGTGGCGGGTGGGGGGCCAATCAGCCCCAGCATTTT; CDR3 protein: CASSGGWGANQPQHF
V gene: TRBV14; J gene: TRBJ2-1; clone size: many; D gene: TRBD2; CDR3 DNA: TGTGCCAGCAGCCAAGGTGGGACTAGCGTTAATGAGCAGTTCTTC; CDR3 protein: CASSQGGTSVNEQFF
V gene: TRBV5-6; J gene: TRBJ2-1; clone size: few; D gene: TRBD1; CDR3 DNA: TGTGCCAGCAGCGAGGGGGCTTTTGGGGAGCAGTTCTTC; CDR3 protein: CASSEGAFGEQFF
V gene: TRBV29-1; J gene: TRBJ2-3; clone size: many; D gene: .; CDR3 DNA: TGCAGCGTTGATAGTCGGCTCACAGGGACGCAGTATTTT; CDR3 protein: CSVDSRLTGTQYF
V gene: TRBV2; J gene: TRBJ1-1; clone size: many; D gene: .; CDR3 DNA: TGTGCCAGCAAGGGACGGGCACTCAACACTGAAGCTTTCTTT; CDR3 protein: CASKGRALNTEAFF
V gene: TRBV11-3; J gene: TRBJ2-1; clone size: many; D gene: .; CDR3 DNA: TGTGCCAGCAGCCCCGGGACTGGATCCTACAATGAGCAGTTCTTC; CDR3 protein: CASSPGTGSYNEQFF
V gene: TRBV4-2; J gene: TRBJ1-1; clone size: .; D gene: TRBD1; CDR3 DNA: TGTGCCAGCAGCCGGTCAGGGGGTACCCCTGAAGCTTTCTTT; CDR3 protein: CASSRSGGTPEAFF
V gene: TRBV12-3/TRBV12-4; J gene: TRBJ1-4; clone size: many; D gene: .; CDR3 DNA: TGTGCCAGCAGTTTCGACAGACTGAACGAAAAACTGTTTTTT; CDR3 protein: CASSFDRLNEKLFF